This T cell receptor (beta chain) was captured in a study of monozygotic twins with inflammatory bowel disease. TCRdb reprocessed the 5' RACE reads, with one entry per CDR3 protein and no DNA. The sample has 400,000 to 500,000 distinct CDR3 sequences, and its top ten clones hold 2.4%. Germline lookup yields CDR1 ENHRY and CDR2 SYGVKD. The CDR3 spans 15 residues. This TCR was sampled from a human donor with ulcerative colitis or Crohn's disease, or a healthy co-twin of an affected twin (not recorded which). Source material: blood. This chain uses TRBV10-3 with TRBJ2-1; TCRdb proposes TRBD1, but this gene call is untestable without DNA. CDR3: CAIRQRQGDHNEQFF.